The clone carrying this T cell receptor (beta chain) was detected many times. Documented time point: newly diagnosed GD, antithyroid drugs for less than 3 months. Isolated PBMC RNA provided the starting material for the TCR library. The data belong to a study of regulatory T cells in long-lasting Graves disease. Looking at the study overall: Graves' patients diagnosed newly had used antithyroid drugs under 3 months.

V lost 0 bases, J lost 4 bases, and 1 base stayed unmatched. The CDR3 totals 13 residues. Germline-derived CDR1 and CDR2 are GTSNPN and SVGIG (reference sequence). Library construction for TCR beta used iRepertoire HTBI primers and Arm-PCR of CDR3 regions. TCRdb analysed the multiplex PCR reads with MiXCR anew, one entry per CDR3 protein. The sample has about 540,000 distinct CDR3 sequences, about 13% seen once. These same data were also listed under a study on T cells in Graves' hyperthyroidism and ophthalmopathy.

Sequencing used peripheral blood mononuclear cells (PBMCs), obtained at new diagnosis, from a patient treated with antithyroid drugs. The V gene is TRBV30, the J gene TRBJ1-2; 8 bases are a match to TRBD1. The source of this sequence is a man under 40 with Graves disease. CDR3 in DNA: TGTGCCTGGAGTGTACAGGGGGGCTATGGCTACACCTTC. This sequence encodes CAWSVQGGYGYTF.